This TCR beta chain derives from a study of blood T cell repertoires in COVID-19. The CDR3 is 15 amino acids. The V end was cut by 5 bases, the J end by 2 bases, with 15 bases between. Looked up from germline, CDR1 is SGHTA and CDR2 is FQGTGA. The table came from immunoSEQ multiplex PCR; TCRdb's copy has only in-frame clones and leaves some out. The sample lists around 220,000 clones, about 90% occurring once. This chain connects TRBV7-3 to TRBJ1-2, with a possible D match to TRBD1 (5 bases). Specimen: PBMCs or T cells enriched from blood (not recorded which). The clonotype was recovered from a woman aged 50 to 60 with acute COVID-19. CDR3 bases: TGTGCCAGCAGCGCACAGGCAGGTCGGAACTATGGCTACACCTTC. Encoded protein: CASSAQAGRNYGYTF. Variable domain in full (rest from reference TRBV7-3 and TRBJ1-2): GAGVSQTPSNKVTEKGKYVELRCDPISGHTALYWYRQSLGQGPEFLIYFQGTGAADDSGLPNDRFFAVRPEGSVSTLKIQRTERGDSAVYLCASSAQAGRNYGYTFGSGTRLTVV.